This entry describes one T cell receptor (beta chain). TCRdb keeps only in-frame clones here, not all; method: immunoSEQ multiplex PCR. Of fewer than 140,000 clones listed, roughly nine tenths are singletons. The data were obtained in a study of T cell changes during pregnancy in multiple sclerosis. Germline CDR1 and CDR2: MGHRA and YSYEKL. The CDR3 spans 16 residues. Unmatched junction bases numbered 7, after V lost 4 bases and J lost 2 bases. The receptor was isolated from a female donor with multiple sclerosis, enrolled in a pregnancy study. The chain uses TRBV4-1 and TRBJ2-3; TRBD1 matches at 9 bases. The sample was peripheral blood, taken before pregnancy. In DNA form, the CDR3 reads TGCGCCAGCAGCCCTGGACAGGGGTCCCTCACAGATACGCAGTATTTT. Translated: CASSPGQGSLTDTQYF.